The 10 T cell receptor beta chains presented below share a single source sample, sequenced in a study of T cell responses to AZD1222 COVID-19 vaccine. TCRdb's copy holds only in-frame clones and misses some; the assay was immunoSEQ multiplex PCR. The repertoire has about 130,000 clones, roughly 93% of them found once; the top ten carry roughly 6.6%. The source was peripheral blood, collected on day 0 of AZD1222 vaccination. These receptors were taken from an adult in good health.

The rearrangement links TRBV9 to TRBJ2-3; perhaps TRBD2 as D (6 bases). Germline V lookup: CDR1 SGDLS, CDR2 YYNGEE. CDR3 size: 15 residues. V was clipped by 4 bases and J by 0 bases, with 12 bases between them. The DNA for the CDR3 is TGTGCCAGCAGCCCAGAGGCGGGAAGCACAGATACGCAGTATTTT. Translated: CASSPEAGSTDTQYF.

V and J are TRBV19 and TRBJ2-7; D unresolved. Trimming stripped 4 bases from V and 0 bases from J, with 13 bases between. The CDR3 has 15 residues. Germline V gene sequence: CDR1 LNHDA, CDR2 SQIVND (reference sequence). This chain's CDR3 is CASSTLGTSSYEQYF. CDR3 in DNA: TGTGCCAGTAGTACCCTGGGCACGAGCTCCTACGAGCAGTACTTC.

V usage is TRBV2 and J usage is TRBJ1-2, with 11 nucleotides matching TRBD1. The CDR3 loop spans 15 amino acids. V lost 7 bases to trimming and J lost 4 bases; unmatched junction nucleotides: 8. CDR1 and CDR2 (germline): SNHLY, FYNNEI. The CDR3 DNA sequence: TGTGCCAGCACTAAAATGGGGACAGGGGGCTATGGCTACACCTTC. As protein: CASTKMGTGGYGYTF.

The chain recombines TRBV30 with TRBJ2-5, with 9 bases fitting TRBD2. The junction had 5 bases not matched to a gene; V was cut back by 2 bases and J by 1 base. The CDR3 is 15 amino acids. Germline V gene lookup returns CDR1 GTSNPN and CDR2 SVGIG (reference sequence). In DNA form, the CDR3 reads TGTGCCTGGAGTCCGGGACTAGCTATCCAAGAGACCCAGTACTTC. This translates into CAWSPGLAIQETQYF.

This clone has more than one count but fewer than ten. The genes are TRBV10-3 and TRBJ2-1; a weak D match, TRBD2 (7 bases). This CDR3 has 15 residues. V was pared by 7 bases and J by 3 bases, with 16 bases between. Germline V lookup: CDR1 ENHRY, CDR2 SYGVKD. The CDR3 loop is CAIKLAEGDYNEQFF. Written as DNA, the CDR3 is TGTGCCATCAAGCTAGCGGAGGGGGACTACAATGAGCAGTTCTTC.

The chain couples TRBV4-1 to TRBJ1-2; 7 bases match TRBD1. The germline V gene has CDR1 MGHRA and CDR2 YSYEKL. This CDR3 contains 15 residues. J gave up 4 bases and V 4 bases, and 9 bases lay outside the gene matches. The CDR3 loop reads CASSLREGALYGYTF. The CDR3 nucleotides read TGCGCCAGCAGCCTGAGGGAGGGGGCCCTCTATGGCTACACCTTC.

The chain uses TRBV5-4 and TRBJ1-2; the match to TRBD1 covers 12 bases. With V trimmed by 0 bases and J by 7 bases, 7 bases remained unmatched. Germline V gene sequence: CDR1 SGHNT, CDR2 YYREEE (reference sequence). This CDR3 contains 16 residues. The CDR3 DNA reads TGTGCCAGCAGCTTGGCCGGGACAGGGGGCCTCAGTGGCTACACCTTC. Translation gives CASSLAGTGGLSGYTF.

The chain joins TRBV30 to TRBJ1-1; no clear D gene. CDR1 GTSNPN and CDR2 SVGIG come from the germline V gene (reference sequence). This CDR3 has 18 amino acids. V lost 0 bases and J 3 bases, leaving 23 bases between the germline ends. The CDR3 nucleotides are TGTGCCTGGAGTGTATTATACCGGACCTTATCAACGGACACTGAAGCTTTCTTT. Its translation is CAWSVLYRTLSTDTEAFF.

This clone showed up just once. In DNA, the CDR3 is TGCGCCAGCAGCGATTTAGCGGGACAACCACCCGAGCAGTTCTTC. It encodes CASSDLAGQPPEQFF. V gene TRBV5-1 combines with J gene TRBJ2-1; the match to TRBD2 covers 8 bases. Germline CDR1 SGHRS, CDR2 YFSETQ. Losses at the gene ends were 4 bases for V and 10 bases for J; bases not matched to a gene: 13. This CDR3 is built from 15 residues. The full variable domain, with the rest looked up from reference TRBV5-1 and TRBJ2-1, is KAGVTQTPRYLIKTRGQQVTLSCSPISGHRSVSWYQQTPGQGLQFLFEYFSETQRNKGNFPGRFSGRQFSNSRSEMNVSTLELGDSALYLCASSDLAGQPPEQFFGPGTRLTVL.

The rearrangement joins TRBV28 to TRBJ1-1; no clear D. The germline V and J ends were trimmed by 5 bases and 3 bases, with 4 bases remaining between them. The germline V gene encodes CDR1 MDHEN and CDR2 SYDVKM. The CDR3 is 11 amino acids. CDR3 loop: CASSHDTEAFF. CDR3 nucleotides: TGTGCCAGCAGTCATGACACTGAAGCTTTCTTT. The full variable domain, with the rest looked up from reference TRBV28 and TRBJ1-1, is DVKVTQSSRYLVKRTGEKVFLECVQDMDHENMFWYRQDPGLGLRLIYFSYDVKMKEKGDIPEGYSVSREKKERFSLILESASTNQTSMYLCASSHDTEAFFGQGTRLTVV.